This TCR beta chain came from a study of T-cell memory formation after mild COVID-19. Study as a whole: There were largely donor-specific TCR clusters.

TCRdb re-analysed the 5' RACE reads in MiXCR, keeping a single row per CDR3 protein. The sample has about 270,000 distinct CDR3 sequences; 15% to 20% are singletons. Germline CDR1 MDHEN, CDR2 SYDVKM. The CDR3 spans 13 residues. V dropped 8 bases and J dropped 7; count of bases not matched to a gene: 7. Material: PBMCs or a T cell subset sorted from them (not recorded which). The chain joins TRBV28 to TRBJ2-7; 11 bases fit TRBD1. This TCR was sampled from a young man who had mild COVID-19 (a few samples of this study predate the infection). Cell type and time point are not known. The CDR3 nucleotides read TGTGCCAGCGCTCTGGACAGGGGGCGTGAGCAGTACGTC. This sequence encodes CASALDRGREQYV.